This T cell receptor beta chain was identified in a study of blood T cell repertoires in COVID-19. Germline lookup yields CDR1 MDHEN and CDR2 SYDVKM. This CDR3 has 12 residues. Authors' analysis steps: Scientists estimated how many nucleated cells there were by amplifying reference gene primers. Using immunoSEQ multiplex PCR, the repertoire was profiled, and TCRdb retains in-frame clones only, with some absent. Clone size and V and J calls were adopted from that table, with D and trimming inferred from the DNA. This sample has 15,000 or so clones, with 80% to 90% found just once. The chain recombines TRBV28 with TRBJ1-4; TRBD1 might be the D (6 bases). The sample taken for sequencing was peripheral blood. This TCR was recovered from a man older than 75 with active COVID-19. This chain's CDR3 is CACRGGYEKLFF. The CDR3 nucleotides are TGTGCTTGTAGGGGGGGGTATGAAAAACTGTTTTTT.